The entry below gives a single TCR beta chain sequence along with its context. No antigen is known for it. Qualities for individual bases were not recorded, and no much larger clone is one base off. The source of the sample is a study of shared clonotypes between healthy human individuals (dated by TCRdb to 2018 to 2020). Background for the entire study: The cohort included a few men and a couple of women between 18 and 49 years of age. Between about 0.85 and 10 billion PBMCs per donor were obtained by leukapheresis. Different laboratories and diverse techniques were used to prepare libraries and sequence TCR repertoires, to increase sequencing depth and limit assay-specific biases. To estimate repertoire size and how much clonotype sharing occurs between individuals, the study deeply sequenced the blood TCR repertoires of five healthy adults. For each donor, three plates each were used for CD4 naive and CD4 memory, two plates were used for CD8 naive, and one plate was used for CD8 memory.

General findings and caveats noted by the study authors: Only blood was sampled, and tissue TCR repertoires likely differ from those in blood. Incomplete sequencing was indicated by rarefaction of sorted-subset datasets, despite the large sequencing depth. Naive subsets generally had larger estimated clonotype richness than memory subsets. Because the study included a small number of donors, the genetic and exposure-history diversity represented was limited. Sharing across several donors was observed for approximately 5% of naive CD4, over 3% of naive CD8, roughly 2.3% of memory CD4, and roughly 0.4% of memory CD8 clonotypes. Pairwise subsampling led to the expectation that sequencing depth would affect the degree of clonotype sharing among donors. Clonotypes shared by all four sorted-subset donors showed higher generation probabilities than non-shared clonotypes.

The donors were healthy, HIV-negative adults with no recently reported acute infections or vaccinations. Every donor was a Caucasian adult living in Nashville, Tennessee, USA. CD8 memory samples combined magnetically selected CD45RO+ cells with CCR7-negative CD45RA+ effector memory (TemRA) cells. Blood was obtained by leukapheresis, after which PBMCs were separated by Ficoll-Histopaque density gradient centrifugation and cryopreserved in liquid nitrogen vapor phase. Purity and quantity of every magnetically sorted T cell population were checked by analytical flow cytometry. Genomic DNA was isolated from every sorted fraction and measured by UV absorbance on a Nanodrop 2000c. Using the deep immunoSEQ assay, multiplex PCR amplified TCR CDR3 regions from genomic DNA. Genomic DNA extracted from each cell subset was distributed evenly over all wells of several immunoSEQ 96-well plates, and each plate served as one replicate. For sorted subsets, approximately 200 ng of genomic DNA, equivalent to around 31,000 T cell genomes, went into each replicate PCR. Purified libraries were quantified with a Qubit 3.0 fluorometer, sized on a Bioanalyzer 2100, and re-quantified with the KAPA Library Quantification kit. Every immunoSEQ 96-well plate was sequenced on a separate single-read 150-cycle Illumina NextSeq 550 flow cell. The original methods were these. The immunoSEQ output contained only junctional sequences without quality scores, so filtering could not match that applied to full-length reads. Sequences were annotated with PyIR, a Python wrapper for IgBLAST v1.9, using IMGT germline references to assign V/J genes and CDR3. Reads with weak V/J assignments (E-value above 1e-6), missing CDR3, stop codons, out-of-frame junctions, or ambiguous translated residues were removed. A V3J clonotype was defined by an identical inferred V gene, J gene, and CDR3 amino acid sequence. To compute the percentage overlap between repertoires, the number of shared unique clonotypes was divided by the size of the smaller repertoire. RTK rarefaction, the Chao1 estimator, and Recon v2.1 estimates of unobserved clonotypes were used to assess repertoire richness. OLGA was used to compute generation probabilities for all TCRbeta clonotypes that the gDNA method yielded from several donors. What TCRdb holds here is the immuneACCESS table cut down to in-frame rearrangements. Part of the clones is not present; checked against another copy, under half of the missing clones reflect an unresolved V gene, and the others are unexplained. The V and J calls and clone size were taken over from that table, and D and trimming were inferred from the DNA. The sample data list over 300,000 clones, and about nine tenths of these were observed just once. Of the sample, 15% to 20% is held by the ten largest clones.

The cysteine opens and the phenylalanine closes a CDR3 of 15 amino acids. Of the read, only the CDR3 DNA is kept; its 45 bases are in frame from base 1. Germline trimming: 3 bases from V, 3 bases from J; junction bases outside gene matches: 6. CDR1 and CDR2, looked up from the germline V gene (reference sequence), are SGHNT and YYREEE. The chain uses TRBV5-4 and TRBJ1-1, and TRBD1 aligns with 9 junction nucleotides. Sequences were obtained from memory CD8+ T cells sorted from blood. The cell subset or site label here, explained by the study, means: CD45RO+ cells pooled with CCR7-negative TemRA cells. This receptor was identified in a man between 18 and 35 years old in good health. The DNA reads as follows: TGTGCCAGCAGCTCGGACAGGGGTCGGGACACTGAAGCTTTCTTT. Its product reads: CASSSDRGRDTEAFF.